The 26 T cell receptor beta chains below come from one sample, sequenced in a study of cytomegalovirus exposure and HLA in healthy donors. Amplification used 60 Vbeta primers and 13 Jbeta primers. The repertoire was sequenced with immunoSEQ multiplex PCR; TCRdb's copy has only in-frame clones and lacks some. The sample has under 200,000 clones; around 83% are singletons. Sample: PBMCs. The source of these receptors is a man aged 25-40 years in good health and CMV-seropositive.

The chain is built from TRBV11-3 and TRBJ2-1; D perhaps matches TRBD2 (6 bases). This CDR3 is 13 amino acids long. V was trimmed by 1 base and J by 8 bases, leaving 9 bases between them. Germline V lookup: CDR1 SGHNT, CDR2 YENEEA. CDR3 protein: CASSLAGADEQFF. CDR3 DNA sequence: TGTGCCAGCAGCTTAGCGGGAGCGGATGAGCAGTTCTTC.

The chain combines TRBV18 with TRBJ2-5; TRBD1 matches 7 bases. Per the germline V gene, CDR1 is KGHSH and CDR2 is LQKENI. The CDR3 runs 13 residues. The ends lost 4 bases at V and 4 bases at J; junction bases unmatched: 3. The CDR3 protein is CASSRDSLETQYF. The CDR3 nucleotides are TGTGCCAGCTCACGGGACAGTCTAGAGACCCAGTACTTC.

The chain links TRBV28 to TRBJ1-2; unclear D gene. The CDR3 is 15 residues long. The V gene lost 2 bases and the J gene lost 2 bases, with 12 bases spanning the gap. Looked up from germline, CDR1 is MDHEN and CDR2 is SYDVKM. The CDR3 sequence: CASSLAGGGNYGYTF. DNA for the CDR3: TGTGCCAGCAGTTTAGCGGGTGGAGGGAACTATGGCTACACCTTC.

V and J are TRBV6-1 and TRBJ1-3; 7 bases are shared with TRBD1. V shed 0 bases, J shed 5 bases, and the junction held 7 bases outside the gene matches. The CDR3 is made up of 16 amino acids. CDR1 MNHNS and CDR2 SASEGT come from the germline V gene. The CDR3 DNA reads TGTGCCAGCAGTGAAGCCAGGGACAGCGTGAGAAACACCATATATTTT. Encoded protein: CASSEARDSVRNTIYF.

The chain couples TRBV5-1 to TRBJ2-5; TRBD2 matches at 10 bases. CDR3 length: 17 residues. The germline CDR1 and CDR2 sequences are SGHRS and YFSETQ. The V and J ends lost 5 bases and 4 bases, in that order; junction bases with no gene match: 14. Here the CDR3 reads CASRPGTSAGGGETQYF. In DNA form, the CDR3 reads TGCGCCAGCAGACCAGGGACTAGCGCAGGGGGGGGAGAGACCCAGTACTTC.

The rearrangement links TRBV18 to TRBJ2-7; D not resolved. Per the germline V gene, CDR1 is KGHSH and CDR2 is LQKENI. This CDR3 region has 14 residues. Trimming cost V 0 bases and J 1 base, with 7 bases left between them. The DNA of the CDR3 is TGTGCCAGCTCACCACCGAACCTATCCTACGAGCAGTACTTC. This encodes CASSPPNLSYEQYF.

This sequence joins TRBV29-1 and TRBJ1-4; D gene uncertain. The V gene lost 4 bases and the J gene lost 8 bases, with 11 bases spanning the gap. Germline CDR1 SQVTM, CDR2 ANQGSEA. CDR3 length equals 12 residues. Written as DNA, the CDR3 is TGCAGCGTTGGCAGTCTGGAGGAAAAACTGTTTTTT. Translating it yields CSVGSLEEKLFF.

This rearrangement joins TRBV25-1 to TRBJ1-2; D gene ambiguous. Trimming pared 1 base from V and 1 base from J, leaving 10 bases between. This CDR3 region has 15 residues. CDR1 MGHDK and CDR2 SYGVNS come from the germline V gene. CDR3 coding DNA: TGTGCCAGCAGTGAATCTGGGCTGGGTAACTATGGCTACACCTTC. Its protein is CASSESGLGNYGYTF.

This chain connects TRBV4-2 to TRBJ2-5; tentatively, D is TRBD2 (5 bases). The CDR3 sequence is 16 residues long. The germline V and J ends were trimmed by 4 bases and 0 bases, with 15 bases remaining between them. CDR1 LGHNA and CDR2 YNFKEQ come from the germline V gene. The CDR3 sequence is CASSRGEGKYQETQYF. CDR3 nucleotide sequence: TGTGCCAGCAGCCGAGGAGAGGGAAAGTACCAAGAGACCCAGTACTTC.

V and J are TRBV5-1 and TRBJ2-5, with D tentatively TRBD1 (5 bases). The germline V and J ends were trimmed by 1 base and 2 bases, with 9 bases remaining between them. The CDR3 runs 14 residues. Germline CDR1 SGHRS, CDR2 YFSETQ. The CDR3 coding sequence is TGCGCCAGCAGCTTGACAGGAGCGCAAGAGACCCAGTACTTC. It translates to CASSLTGAQETQYF.

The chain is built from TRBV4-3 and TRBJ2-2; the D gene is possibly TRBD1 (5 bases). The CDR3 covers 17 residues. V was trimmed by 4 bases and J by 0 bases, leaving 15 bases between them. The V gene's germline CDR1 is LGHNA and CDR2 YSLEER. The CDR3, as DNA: TGCGCCAGCAGCCGGGCCATACAGGACCCGAACACCGGGGAGCTGTTTTTT. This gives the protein CASSRAIQDPNTGELFF.

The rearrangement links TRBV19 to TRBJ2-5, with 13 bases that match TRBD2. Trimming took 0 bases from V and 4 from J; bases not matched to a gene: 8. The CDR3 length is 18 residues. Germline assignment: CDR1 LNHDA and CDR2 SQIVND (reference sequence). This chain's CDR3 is CASSIDLRTSGSRETQYF. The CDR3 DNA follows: TGTGCCAGTAGTATAGATCTAAGGACTAGCGGGAGTCGAGAGACCCAGTACTTC.

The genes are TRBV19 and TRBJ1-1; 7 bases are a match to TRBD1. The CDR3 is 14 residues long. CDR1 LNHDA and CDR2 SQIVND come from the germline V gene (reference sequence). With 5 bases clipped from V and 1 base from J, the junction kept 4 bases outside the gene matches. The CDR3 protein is CASSQRTGNTEAFF. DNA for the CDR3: TGTGCCAGTAGTCAACGGACAGGGAACACTGAAGCTTTCTTT.

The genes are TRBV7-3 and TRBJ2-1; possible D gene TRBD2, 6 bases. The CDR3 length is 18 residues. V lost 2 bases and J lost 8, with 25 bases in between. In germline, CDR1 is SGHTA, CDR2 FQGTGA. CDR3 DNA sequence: TGTGCCAGCAGCTTAGGGGGGTGGTCCCGCGCCTCTACAGATGAGCAGTTCTTC. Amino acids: CASSLGGWSRASTDEQFF.

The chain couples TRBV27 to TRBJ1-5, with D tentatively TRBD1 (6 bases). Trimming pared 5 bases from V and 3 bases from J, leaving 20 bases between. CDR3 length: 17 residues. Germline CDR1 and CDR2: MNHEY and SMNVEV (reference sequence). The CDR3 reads CASSPQTGVAFNQPQHF. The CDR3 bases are TGTGCCAGCAGTCCACAGACAGGCGTAGCCTTCAATCAGCCCCAGCATTTT.

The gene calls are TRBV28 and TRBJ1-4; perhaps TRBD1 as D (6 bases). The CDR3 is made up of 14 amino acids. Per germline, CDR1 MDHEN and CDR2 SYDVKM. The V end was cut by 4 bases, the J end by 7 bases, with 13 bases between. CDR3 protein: CASSYQGHFEKLFF. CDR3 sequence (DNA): TGTGCCAGCAGTTATCAGGGGCACTTTGAAAAACTGTTTTTT.

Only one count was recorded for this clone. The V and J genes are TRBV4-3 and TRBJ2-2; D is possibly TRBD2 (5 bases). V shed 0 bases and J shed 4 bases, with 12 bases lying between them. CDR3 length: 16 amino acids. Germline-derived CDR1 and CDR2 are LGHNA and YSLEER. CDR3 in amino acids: CASSQDPGLSTGELFF. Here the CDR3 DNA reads TGCGCCAGCAGCCAAGATCCGGGGTTATCCACCGGGGAGCTGTTTTTT.

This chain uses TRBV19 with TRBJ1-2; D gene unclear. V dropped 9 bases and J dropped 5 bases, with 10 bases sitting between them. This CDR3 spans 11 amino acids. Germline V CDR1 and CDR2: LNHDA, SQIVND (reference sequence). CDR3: CASKTLYGYTF. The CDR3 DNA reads TGTGCCAGCAAGACTCTTTATGGCTACACCTTC.

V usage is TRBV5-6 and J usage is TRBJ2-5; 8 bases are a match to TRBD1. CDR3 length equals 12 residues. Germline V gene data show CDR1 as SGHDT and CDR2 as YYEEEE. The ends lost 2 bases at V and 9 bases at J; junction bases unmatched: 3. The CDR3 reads CASSFGQGAQYF. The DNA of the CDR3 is TGTGCCAGCAGCTTCGGACAGGGCGCCCAGTACTTC.

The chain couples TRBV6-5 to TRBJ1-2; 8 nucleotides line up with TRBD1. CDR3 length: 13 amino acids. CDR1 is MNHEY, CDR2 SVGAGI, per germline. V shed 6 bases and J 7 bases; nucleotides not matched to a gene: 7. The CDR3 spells CASSPGRGLGYTF. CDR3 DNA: TGTGCCAGCAGCCCGGGCAGGGGGCTTGGCTACACCTTC.

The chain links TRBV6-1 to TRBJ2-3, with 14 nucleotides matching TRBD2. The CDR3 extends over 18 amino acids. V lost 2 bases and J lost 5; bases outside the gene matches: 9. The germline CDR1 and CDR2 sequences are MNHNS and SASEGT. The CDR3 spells CASSESWGLAGAGDTQYF. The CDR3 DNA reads TGTGCCAGCAGTGAATCCTGGGGACTAGCGGGGGCCGGAGATACGCAGTATTTT.

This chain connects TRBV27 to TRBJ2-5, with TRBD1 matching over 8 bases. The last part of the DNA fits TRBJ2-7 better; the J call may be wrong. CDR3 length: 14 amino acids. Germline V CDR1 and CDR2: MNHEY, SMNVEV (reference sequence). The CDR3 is CASSYQGATDEQYF. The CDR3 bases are TGTGCCAGCAGTTATCAGGGGGCGACTGACGAGCAGTACTTC.

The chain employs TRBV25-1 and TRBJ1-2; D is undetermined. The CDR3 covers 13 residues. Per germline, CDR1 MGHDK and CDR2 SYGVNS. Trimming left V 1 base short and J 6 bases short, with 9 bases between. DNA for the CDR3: TGTGCCAGCAGTGAATGGGAGGGAGATGGCTACACCTTC. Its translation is CASSEWEGDGYTF.

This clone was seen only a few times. The CDR3 sequence is CASSPTGTSGSEQYF. Here the CDR3 DNA reads TGTGCCAGTAGTCCAACCGGGACTAGCGGGAGCGAGCAGTACTTC. The chain links TRBV19 to TRBJ2-7; 14 positions agree with TRBD2. The V and J ends lost 5 bases and 6 bases, in that order; junction bases with no gene match: 6. The CDR3 contains 15 residues. Looked up from germline, CDR1 is LNHDA and CDR2 is SQIVND (reference sequence).

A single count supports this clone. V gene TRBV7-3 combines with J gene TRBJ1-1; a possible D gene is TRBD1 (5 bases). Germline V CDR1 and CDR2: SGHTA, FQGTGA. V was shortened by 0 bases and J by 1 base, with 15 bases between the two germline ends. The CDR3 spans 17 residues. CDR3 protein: CASSLTAGRGANTEAFF. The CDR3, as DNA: TGTGCCAGCAGCTTAACGGCGGGGAGGGGAGCGAACACTGAAGCTTTCTTT.

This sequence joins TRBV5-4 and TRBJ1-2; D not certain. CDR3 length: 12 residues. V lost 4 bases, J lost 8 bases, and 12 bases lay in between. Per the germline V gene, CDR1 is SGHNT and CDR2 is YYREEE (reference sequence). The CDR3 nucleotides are TGTGCCAGCAGCGTGAATGCGGAGGGCTACACCTTC. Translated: CASSVNAEGYTF.